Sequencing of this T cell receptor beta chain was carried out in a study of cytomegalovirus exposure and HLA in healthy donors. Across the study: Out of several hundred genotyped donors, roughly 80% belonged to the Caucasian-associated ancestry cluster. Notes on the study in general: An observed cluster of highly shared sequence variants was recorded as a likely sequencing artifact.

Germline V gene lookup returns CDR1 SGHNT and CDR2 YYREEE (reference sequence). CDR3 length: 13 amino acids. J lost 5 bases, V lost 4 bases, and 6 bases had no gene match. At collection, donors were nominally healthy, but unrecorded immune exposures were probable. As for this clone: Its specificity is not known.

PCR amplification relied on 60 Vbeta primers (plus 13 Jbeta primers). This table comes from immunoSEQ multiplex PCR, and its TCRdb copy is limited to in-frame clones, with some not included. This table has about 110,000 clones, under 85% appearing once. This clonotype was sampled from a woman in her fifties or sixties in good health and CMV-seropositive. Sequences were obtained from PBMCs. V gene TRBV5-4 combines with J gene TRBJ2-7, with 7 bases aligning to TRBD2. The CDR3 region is CASSVGLVNEQYF. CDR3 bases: TGTGCCAGCAGCGTCGGACTAGTTAACGAGCAGTACTTC.